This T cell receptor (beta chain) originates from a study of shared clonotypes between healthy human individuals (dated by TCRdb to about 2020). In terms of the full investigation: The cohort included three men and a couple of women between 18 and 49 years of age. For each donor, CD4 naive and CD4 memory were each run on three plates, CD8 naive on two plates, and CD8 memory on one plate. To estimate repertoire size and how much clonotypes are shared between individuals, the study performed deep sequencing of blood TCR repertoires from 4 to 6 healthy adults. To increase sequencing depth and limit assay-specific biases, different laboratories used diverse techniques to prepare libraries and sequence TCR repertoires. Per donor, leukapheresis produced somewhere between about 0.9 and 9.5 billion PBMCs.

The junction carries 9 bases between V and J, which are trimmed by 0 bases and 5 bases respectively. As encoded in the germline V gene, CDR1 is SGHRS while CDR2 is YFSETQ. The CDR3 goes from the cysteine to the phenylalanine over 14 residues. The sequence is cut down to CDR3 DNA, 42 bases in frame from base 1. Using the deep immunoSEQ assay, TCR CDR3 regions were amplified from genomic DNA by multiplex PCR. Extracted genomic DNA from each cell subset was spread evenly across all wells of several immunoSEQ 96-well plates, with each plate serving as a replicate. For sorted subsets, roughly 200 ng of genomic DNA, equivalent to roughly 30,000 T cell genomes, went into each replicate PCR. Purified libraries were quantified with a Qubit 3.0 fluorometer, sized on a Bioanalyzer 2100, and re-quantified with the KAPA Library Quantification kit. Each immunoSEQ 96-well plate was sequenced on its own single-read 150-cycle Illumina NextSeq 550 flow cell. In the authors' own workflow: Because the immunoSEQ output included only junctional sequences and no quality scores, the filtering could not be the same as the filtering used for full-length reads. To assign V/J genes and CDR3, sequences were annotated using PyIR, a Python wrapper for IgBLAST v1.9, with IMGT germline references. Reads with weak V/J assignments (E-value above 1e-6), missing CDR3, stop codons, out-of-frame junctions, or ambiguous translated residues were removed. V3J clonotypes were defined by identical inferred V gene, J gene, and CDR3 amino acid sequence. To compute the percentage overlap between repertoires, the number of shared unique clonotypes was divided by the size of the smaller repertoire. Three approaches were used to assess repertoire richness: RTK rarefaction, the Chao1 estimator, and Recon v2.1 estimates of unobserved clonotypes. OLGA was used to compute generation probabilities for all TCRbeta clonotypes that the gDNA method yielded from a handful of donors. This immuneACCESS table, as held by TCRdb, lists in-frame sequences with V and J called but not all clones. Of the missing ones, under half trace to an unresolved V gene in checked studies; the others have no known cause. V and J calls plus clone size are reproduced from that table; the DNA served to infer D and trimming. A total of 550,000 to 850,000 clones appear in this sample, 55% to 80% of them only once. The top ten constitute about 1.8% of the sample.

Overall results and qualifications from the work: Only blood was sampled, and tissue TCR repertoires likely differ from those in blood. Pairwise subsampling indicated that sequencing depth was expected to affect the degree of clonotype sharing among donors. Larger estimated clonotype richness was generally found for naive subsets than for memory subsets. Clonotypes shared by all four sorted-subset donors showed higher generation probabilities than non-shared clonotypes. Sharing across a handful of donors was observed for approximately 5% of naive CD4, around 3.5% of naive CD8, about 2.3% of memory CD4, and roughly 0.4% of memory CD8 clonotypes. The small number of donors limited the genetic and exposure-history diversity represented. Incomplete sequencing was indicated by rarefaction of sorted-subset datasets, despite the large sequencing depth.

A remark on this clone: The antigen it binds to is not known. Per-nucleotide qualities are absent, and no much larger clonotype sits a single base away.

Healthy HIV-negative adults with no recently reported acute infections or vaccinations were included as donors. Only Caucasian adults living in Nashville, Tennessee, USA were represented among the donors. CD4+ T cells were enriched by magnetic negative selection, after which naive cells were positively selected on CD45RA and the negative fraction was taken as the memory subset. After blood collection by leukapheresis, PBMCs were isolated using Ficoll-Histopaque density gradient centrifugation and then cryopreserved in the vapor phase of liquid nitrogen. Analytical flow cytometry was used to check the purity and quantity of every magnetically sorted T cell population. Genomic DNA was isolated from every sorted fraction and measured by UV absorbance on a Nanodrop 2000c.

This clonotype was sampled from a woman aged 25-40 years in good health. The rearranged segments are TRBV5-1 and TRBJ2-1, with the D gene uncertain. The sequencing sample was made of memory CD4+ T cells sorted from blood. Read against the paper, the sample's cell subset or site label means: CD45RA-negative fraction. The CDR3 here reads CASSLGNRNNEQFF. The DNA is TGCGCCAGCAGCTTGGGTAACAGAAACAATGAGCAGTTCTTC.